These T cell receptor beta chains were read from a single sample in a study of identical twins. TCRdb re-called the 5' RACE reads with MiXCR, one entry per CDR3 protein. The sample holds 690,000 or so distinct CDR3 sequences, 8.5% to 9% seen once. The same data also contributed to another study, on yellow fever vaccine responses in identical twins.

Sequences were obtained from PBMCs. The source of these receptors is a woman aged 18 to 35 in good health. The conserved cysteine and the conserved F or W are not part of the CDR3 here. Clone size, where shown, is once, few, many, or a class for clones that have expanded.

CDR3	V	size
ASSQDVDRYQPQH	TRBV4-1	few
ASSPGPIETQY	TRBV4-2	NA
ASSEAFVRRQY	TRBV6-1	NA
ASSSSGSLTFNEQF	TRBV7-9	NA
ASSRTGTGALYSNQPQH	TRBV4-2	few
ASSGLATDTQY	TRBV12-3/TRBV12-4	NA
ASSQTRPGEKLF	TRBV4-2	few
SAGTSGRDPNPYNEQF	TRBV20-1	few
ASRGLGDGYYEQY	TRBV25-1	many
ASSKYLGGTETQY	TRBV21-1	NA
ASSQETGREQF	TRBV14	many
ASSLGAGGRDNEQF	TRBV7-8	NA
ASSFPPGLAGVPGELF	TRBV5-1	many
ASSPTPGTSGRGEQF	TRBV6-2/TRBV6-3	few
SARVLGRAQY	TRBV20-1	few
ASSRRSSGDNEQF	TRBV7-6	few
ASSLEFTGGTQY	TRBV5-1	NA
ASSQGGFGATNEKLF	TRBV13	few
ASSRWTGGMNTEAF	TRBV12-3/TRBV12-4	many
SVYSAYGYT	TRBV29-1	NA
ASSLGIGLEEYEQY	TRBV7-9	NA
ASSLFASGETQY	TRBV7-8	few
ASRTTPTSVYEQY	TRBV5-1	NA
SARDRWRQLQDEQF	TRBV20-1	NA
SALKDRAREKLF	TRBV20-1	few
SARAGLSYEQY	TRBV20-1	NA
ASSQDFAGLYNEQF	TRBV4-3	NA
ASSLPAGSGRRNEQF	TRBV27	few
ASSQVSQLVAEQY	TRBV3-1	few
ATSDLLGSSYNEQF	TRBV24-1	NA
ASSPTGGAYGYT	TRBV4-3	NA